The rows below give T cell receptor beta chains drawn from one sample of a study of PD-1 blockade in classical Hodgkin lymphoma. The protocol was immunoSEQ multiplex PCR, while the TCRdb copy is restricted to in-frame clones and leaves out a portion. The sample records 45,000 to 55,000 clones, roughly 80% being singletons. Specimen: peripheral blood mononuclear cells (PBMCs), collected at baseline. Source of these receptors: a human donor with classical Hodgkin lymphoma. Each CDR3 is given with its conserved first and last residue. Each record gives: J gene, V gene, D gene, clone size, CDR3 DNA, CDR3 protein. The D gene is left open where the match is weak. The size field is filled for only some rows; it gives once, few, many or a size class.

TRBJ1-5 TRBV27 TRBD1 . TGTGCCAGCGCTATTCTGCGAGGGGGCAGGGGTTATAGCAATCAGCCCCAGCATTTT CASAILRGGRGYSNQPQHF
TRBJ2-5 TRBV11-3 . . TGTGCCAGCAGCTCCCACAAGGACTACGGATTCCAAGAGACCCAGTACTTC CASSSHKDYGFQETQYF
TRBJ2-5 TRBV5-1 TRBD1 once TGCGCCAGCAGCTTGACAGGGGCTCAAGAGACCCAGTACTTC CASSLTGAQETQYF
TRBJ2-3 TRBV11-3 . . TGTGCCAGCAGCTTAGATCAGGGCATGGATGCAGATACGCAGTATTTT CASSLDQGMDADTQYF
TRBJ2-3 TRBV7-2 TRBD2 . TGTGCCAGCAGCTTCGGGGGGATCACAGATACGCAGTATTTT CASSFGGITDTQYF
TRBJ1-4 TRBV7-2 . . TGTGCCAGCAGCTTACACCGGCGTGCAACTAATGAAAAACTGTTTTTT CASSLHRRATNEKLFF
TRBJ2-5 TRBV6-6 TRBD2 . TGTGCCAGCAGTTTTGGGACTAGCGGGAGAGGGCAGACCCAGTACTTC CASSFGTSGRGQTQYF
TRBJ2-1 TRBV6-5 TRBD2 few TGTGCCAGCAGTATCGGGACTAGCCGATACAATGAGCAGTTCTTC CASSIGTSRYNEQFF
TRBJ1-3 TRBV10-2 . . TGCGCCAGCAGAAGCGAAATAACCTCTGGAAACACCATATATTTT CASRSEITSGNTIYF
TRBJ1-1 TRBV10-3 TRBD1 . TGTGCCATCAGTGAGGGCCCAGGGGGCGGTGAAGCTTTCTTT CAISEGPGGGEAFF
TRBJ2-7 TRBV2 . . TGTGCCAGCAGTCTATACGAGCAGTACTTC CASSLYEQYF
TRBJ2-1 TRBV11-2 . once TGTGCCAGCAGCTTCCTAGAAATCTACAATGAGCAGTTCTTC CASSFLEIYNEQFF
TRBJ1-5 TRBV10-3 . . TGTGCCATCAGTGGTGAGCGGGGGTTCAATCAGCCCCAGCATTTT CAISGERGFNQPQHF
TRBJ1-1 TRBV6-5 . once TGTGCCAGCAGTTACAGAGGAAACATGAACACTGAAGCTTTCTTT CASSYRGNMNTEAFF
TRBJ1-1 TRBV4-3 TRBD1 . TGCGCCAGCAGCCAACTTCGAGACAGGGACGAAGCTTTCTTT CASSQLRDRDEAFF
TRBJ2-2 TRBV6-5 TRBD1 . TGTGCCAGCAGGTCCGGGGACAGACTCACCGGGGAGCTGTTTTTT CASRSGDRLTGELFF
TRBJ2-5 TRBV27 TRBD1 . TGTGCCAGCAGCCGGGACAGGGAAACCCAGTACTTC CASSRDRETQYF
TRBJ2-7 TRBV30 . . TGTGCCTGGAGTGGAGTTGCGATCGAGCAGTACTTC CAWSGVAIEQYF
TRBJ1-3 TRBV7-6 . many TGTGCCAGCAAGGACAATCCCTCTGGAAACACCATATATTTT CASKDNPSGNTIYF
TRBJ2-3 TRBV6-5 TRBD1 . TGTGCCAGCAGTTATGGGACAGGGTCAAATACGCAGTATTTT CASSYGTGSNTQYF
TRBJ2-2 TRBV15 TRBD2 . TGTGCCACCGAGGCGGGAGCTCGGGACACCGGGGAGCTGTTTTTT CATEAGARDTGELFF
TRBJ1-1 TRBV29-1 . once TGCAGCGTTGTGACAGGCATTGGTAGGAACACTGAAGCTTTCTTT CSVVTGIGRNTEAFF
TRBJ2-1 TRBV7-3 . . TGTGCCAGCAGCTTTGACAGAGGCCCCTACAATGAGCAGTTCTTC CASSFDRGPYNEQFF
TRBJ2-3 TRBV18 . . TGTGCCAGCTCACCACCTATAGATACGCAGTATTTT CASSPPIDTQYF
TRBJ1-2 TRBV2 . . TGTGCCAGCGGGGTGGGGGACGGTTATGGCTACACCTTC CASGVGDGYGYTF
TRBJ2-1 TRBV27 TRBD1 . TGTGCCAGCAGTTCCCCTACCAGGACAGGGTTAGACAATGAGCAGTTCTTC CASSSPTRTGLDNEQFF
TRBJ1-2 TRBV7-2 TRBD1 . TGTGCCAGCAGTCGAGACAGGGGGCCTGGCTACACCTTC CASSRDRGPGYTF
TRBJ1-5 TRBV7-2 . . TGTGCCAGCAGCTCCCAGGGGAGCCTCAATCAGCCCCAGCATTTT CASSSQGSLNQPQHF
TRBJ2-1 TRBV7-9 TRBD2 . TGTGCCAGCAGCTTGAATAGCGGGAGCAATGAGCAGTTCTTC CASSLNSGSNEQFF
TRBJ1-2 TRBV12-5 . . TGTGCTAGTGATACAGGATTCTATGGCTACACCTTC CASDTGFYGYTF
TRBJ1-2 TRBV7-9 . . TGTGCCAGCAGCCCGGGACGGATTAATAACTATGGCTACACCTTC CASSPGRINNYGYTF
TRBJ1-2 TRBV29-1 . . TGCAGCGTTGACAGGGTATATGGCTACACCTTC CSVDRVYGYTF